The rows below give T cell receptor beta chains drawn from one sample of a study of blood T cell repertoires in COVID-19. Repertoires were generated with immunoSEQ multiplex PCR, while TCRdb's copy carries only in-frame clones and drops some. The repertoire holds some 300,000 clones, with roughly 89% as singletons. Sequences were obtained from peripheral blood. These receptors originate from a middle-aged woman with COVID-19, enrolled during active disease. Each CDR3 is given with its conserved first and last residue. D genes are given only for firm matches. Clone size is shown for a subset of rows, as once, few, many or a class of expanded clone.

>NA|TRBV6-2/TRBV6-3|TRBD1|TRBJ1-4
TGTGCCAGCACCCCGGGGGACAGGGGCCTTGAAAAACTGTTTTTT
CASTPGDRGLEKLFF
>NA|TRBV18|NA|TRBJ1-1
TGTGCCAGCTCGCCGGGCGGGGGGCGCGACACTGAAGCTTTCTTT
CASSPGGGRDTEAFF
>NA|TRBV28|NA|TRBJ1-2
TGTGCCAGCAGTTTACCAGGTTATGGCTACACCTTC
CASSLPGYGYTF
>once|TRBV28|NA|TRBJ1-5
TGTGCCAGCACCCTGGGGAGTCAGCCCCAGCATTTT
CASTLGSQPQHF
>NA|TRBV6-5|TRBD2|TRBJ2-5
TGTGCCAGCAGTTACGGTGTAGCGGGGGGGCCGGAGACCCAGTACTTC
CASSYGVAGGPETQYF
>NA|TRBV20-1|TRBD2|TRBJ2-1
TGCAGTGCTAGAGGGGACTACTCGCAGTTCTTC
CSARGDYSQFF
>NA|TRBV30|TRBD1|TRBJ1-2
TGTGCCTGGAGAGGGACAGGGTACGGCTACACCTTC
CAWRGTGYGYTF
>once|TRBV7-6|NA|TRBJ1-1
TGTGCCAGCAGCTTAGGCATATCGGGGGAAGCTTTCTTT
CASSLGISGEAFF
>NA|TRBV14|NA|TRBJ1-2
TGTGCCAGCAGCCCCGACAGAGACTATGGCTACACCTTC
CASSPDRDYGYTF
>NA|TRBV7-2|NA|TRBJ2-5
TGTGCCAGCAGCTTAGGGGCGGACAGTTTGGAGACCCAGTACTTC
CASSLGADSLETQYF
>NA|TRBV19|NA|TRBJ1-1
TGTGCCAGTAGTATTTCTTTGGTCAGGGCAACTGAAGCTTTCTTT
CASSISLVRATEAFF
>once|TRBV5-4|NA|TRBJ1-4
TGTGCCAGCAGCTCCGGGACAACTAATGAAAAACTGTTTTTT
CASSSGTTNEKLFF
>NA|TRBV5-1|TRBD1|TRBJ1-5
TGCGCCAGCAGCTGGTGGACAGGCGGCAATCAGCCCCAGCATTTT
CASSWWTGGNQPQHF
>NA|TRBV7-9|TRBD1|TRBJ1-4
TGTGCCAGCAGCTTAAGGACAGGGATGGTGGCGACTAATGAAAAACTGTTTTTT
CASSLRTGMVATNEKLFF
>few|TRBV11-1|NA|TRBJ1-1
TGTGCCAGCAGCTTAGATGGCGGAAACACTGAAGCTTTCTTT
CASSLDGGNTEAFF
>NA|TRBV5-1|TRBD1|TRBJ2-4
TGCGCCAGCAGAGTGACAGGGGGCCCGGGAAACATTCAGTACTTC
CASRVTGGPGNIQYF
>NA|TRBV5-6|TRBD2|TRBJ2-1
TGTGCCAGCAGGACTCCCGGGGGGGAGCAGTTCTTC
CASRTPGGEQFF
>NA|TRBV12-5|NA|TRBJ2-1
TGTGCTAGTGGTTTGGTACAGGGACCCTACAATGAGCAGTTCTTC
CASGLVQGPYNEQFF
>NA|TRBV2|TRBD1|TRBJ2-5
TGTGCCAGCCGGGACAGGCAAGAGACCCAGTACTTC
CASRDRQETQYF
>NA|TRBV30|NA|TRBJ2-3
TGTGCCTGGACCCGGGTCGCGGTTGCGGATACGCAGTATTTT
CAWTRVAVADTQYF
>NA|TRBV14|TRBD1|TRBJ1-2
TGTGCCAGCAGCCAACATCTCCCCGGGACAGGGTCTAATGGCTACACCTTC
CASSQHLPGTGSNGYTF
>NA|TRBV27|NA|TRBJ1-1
TGTGCCAGCAGAGGGGGAGGGTCTTGGACTGAAGCTTTCTTT
CASRGGGSWTEAFF
>once|TRBV9|TRBD1|TRBJ1-1
TGTGCCAGCAGCATAATAGGGGGCGAGAACACTGAAGCTTTCTTT
CASSIIGGENTEAFF
>NA|TRBV5-1|NA|TRBJ2-2
TGCGCCAGCAGCTTGGCCGATGGCAGCACCGGGGAGCTGTTTTTT
CASSLADGSTGELFF
>NA|TRBV12-3/TRBV12-4|NA|TRBJ2-1
TGTGCCAGCGGACTAACGGAGCAGTTCTTC
CASGLTEQFF
>NA|TRBV28|TRBD1|TRBJ1-2
TGTGCCAGCAGTGGGGGACAGGGTCACTATGGCTACACCTTC
CASSGGQGHYGYTF
>once|TRBV19|NA|TRBJ1-6
TGTGCCAGTACCTCCCGGCCGCACAGCTCCTATAATTCACCCCTCCACTTT
CASTSRPHSSYNSPLHF
>NA|TRBV3-1/TRBV3-2|TRBD1|TRBJ1-3
TGTGCCAGCAGTCTAGGGTGGGACAGCTCTGGAAACACCATATATTTT
CASSLGWDSSGNTIYF